This T cell receptor beta chain originates from a study of control samples from healthy donors and cancer patients. Generated by immunoSEQ multiplex PCR, the TCRdb table keeps only in-frame clones and is missing some. The sample records approximately 150,000 clones, around 96% being singletons. Germline loops: CDR1 LNHDA, CDR2 SQIVND (reference sequence). The length of the CDR3 is 16 residues. V lost 3 bases and J lost 0, with 14 bases in between. The specimen sequenced was blood. This chain links TRBV19 with TRBJ1-1, with a tentative D call TRBD1 (6 bases). The receptor was isolated from a woman aged 30 to 39 in good health. CDR3 DNA: TGTGCCAGTAGTATCCCTACTGGGGGGCTGAACACTGAAGCTTTCTTT. As protein: CASSIPTGGLNTEAFF. The variable domain in full, with the rest retrieved from reference TRBV19 and TRBJ1-1, is DGGITQSPKYLFRKEGQNVTLSCEQNLNHDAMYWYRQDPGQGLRLIYYSQIVNDFQKGDIAEGYSVSREKKESFPLTVTSAQKNPTAFYLCASSIPTGGLNTEAFFGQGTRLTVV.